The entry below gives a single T cell receptor (beta chain) sequence along with its context. No antigen is known for it. This record belongs to a study of T cell responses to AZD1222 COVID-19 vaccine. The data were produced by immunoSEQ multiplex PCR, yet TCRdb's version contains in-frame clones alone and is incomplete. This table has around 100,000 clones, around 94% appearing once. Broader study findings: Per reports, nearly half of all spike-specific TCRs target regions that are unmutated in variants. Elevations in Spike-specific TCR breadth and depth followed administration of two AZD1222 doses. In all cases, repertoires were sampled only after the peak T cell response.

The germline V gene has CDR1 LGHNT and CDR2 FRNRAP. The CDR3 has 15 amino acids. The V end was cut by 8 bases, the J end by 6 bases, with 20 bases between. The input for sequencing was peripheral blood, taken on day 0 of AZD1222 vaccination. The V and J genes are TRBV12-5 and TRBJ1-5; D may be TRBD1 (6 bases). The origin of this receptor is an adult in good health. CDR3 DNA: TGTGCTAGTACCCGGGAGGGGGGCCGGATTCAGCCCCAGCATTTT. It codes for CASTREGGRIQPQHF.